The clone carrying this T cell receptor (beta chain) was found many times. Its antigen is not identified. This record comes from a study of Graves' ophthalmopathy and Graves' hyperthyroidism. Whole-study results and caveats: Among thyroid clonotypes expanded above 0.001 frequency, most also appeared in blood.

The length of the CDR3 is 16 residues. Germline V gives CDR1 SGHAT, CDR2 FQDESV (reference sequence). V dropped 0 bases and J dropped 1 base, with 12 bases sitting between them. TCR beta CDR3 amplification used RNA transcripts. HTBI primers served in a first-round RT-PCR, which a second-round multiplex PCR followed. TCRdb used MiXCR to reprocess the multiplex PCR reads, holding one entry per CDR3 protein. The sample lists around 340,000 distinct CDR3 sequences; under 20% were seen once. Among the exclusions were patients with other autoimmune diseases, uncontrolled infections, pregnancy or lactation. Fresh peripheral blood (10 ml) yielded the PBMCs.

The sequenced sample consisted of peripheral blood. This TCR was recovered from an adult man with Graves' ophthalmopathy. This rearrangement joins TRBV11-1 to TRBJ1-2, with D hard to call. The CDR3 loop is CASSLAWTGVNYGYTF. The DNA of the CDR3 is TGTGCCAGCAGCTTAGCCTGGACCGGGGTTAACTATGGCTACACCTTC. The full variable domain, completed using reference TRBV11-1 and TRBJ1-2, is EAEVAQSPRYKITEKSQAVAFWCDPISGHATLYWYRQILGQGPELLVQFQDESVVDDSQLPKDRFSAERLKGVDSTLKIQPAELGDSAMYLCASSLAWTGVNYGYTFGSGTRLTVV.